This is a list of T cell receptor beta chains from one sample in a study of T cells in localized non-small cell lung cancer. Assay: immunoSEQ multiplex PCR; the TCRdb copy retains only in-frame clones and omits some. Counted here are roughly 13,000 clones, 70% to 90% occurring once; the ten biggest clones make up 50% to 75%. The sequencing used peripheral blood, collected before any cancer treatment. The receptors were sampled from a male donor aged 60 or older with stage III lung adenocarcinoma. The CDR3 runs from the conserved cysteine through the conserved F or W. D genes are given only for firm matches. Clone size is shown for a subset of rows, as once, few, many or a class of expanded clone.

clone size	V gene	J gene	D gene	CDR3 protein	CDR3 DNA
few	TRBV30	TRBJ1-1	NA	CAWSVRGEAFF	TGTGCCTGGAGTGTGAGAGGAGAAGCTTTCTTT
NA	TRBV6-6	TRBJ1-4	TRBD1	CASIYRGGDEKLFF	TGTGCCAGCATATACAGGGGGGGAGATGAAAAACTGTTTTTT
NA	TRBV6-5	TRBJ1-2	NA	CASRQAGAGYTF	TGTGCCAGCCGACAAGCGGGTGCTGGCTACACCTTC
NA	TRBV6-1	TRBJ1-5	TRBD1	CASSSGQGDQPQHF	TGTGCCAGCAGTTCCGGACAGGGAGACCAGCCCCAGCATTTT
once	TRBV6-6	TRBJ1-1	NA	CASVLIGNTEAFF	TGTGCCAGCGTGTTAATAGGGAACACTGAAGCTTTCTTT
NA	TRBV6-4	TRBJ2-3	NA	CASSIGVADTQYF	TGTGCCAGCAGTATAGGGGTGGCAGATACGCAGTATTTT
NA	TRBV18	TRBJ2-4	NA	CASSPQTVGDIQYF	TGTGCCAGCTCACCACAAACAGTTGGGGACATTCAGTACTTC
NA	TRBV5-1	TRBJ2-5	NA	CASSLVASEETQYF	TGCGCCAGCAGCTTGGTTGCCAGCGAAGAGACCCAGTACTTC
NA	TRBV4-1	TRBJ1-4	NA	CASSRARWTNEKLFF	TGCGCCAGCAGCCGCGCCCGGTGGACTAATGAAAAACTGTTTTTT
NA	TRBV7-6	TRBJ1-6	TRBD1	CASSLHTGGAGSPLHF	TGTGCCAGCAGCTTACACACAGGGGGCGCAGGTTCACCCCTCCACTTT
NA	TRBV6-6	TRBJ1-2	TRBD1	CASSYSNRDSGGYTF	TGTGCCAGCAGTTACTCGAATCGGGACAGTGGTGGCTACACCTTC
NA	TRBV6-4	TRBJ1-6	NA	CASSDYSLGSPLHF	TGTGCCAGCAGTGACTACAGCCTTGGATCACCCCTCCACTTT
NA	TRBV9	TRBJ1-1	NA	CASSVIKGGAFF	TGTGCCAGCAGCGTGATTAAGGGTGGGGCTTTCTTT
NA	TRBV5-6	TRBJ1-1	NA	CASSLGGITEAFF	TGTGCCAGCAGCTTGGGAGGTATCACTGAAGCTTTCTTT
few	TRBV14	TRBJ1-4	NA	CASSQAPRTIRATNEKLFF	TGTGCCAGCAGCCAAGCCCCCCGGACGATAAGGGCAACTAATGAAAAACTGTTTTTT
NA	TRBV6-5	TRBJ1-1	NA	CASSYQRVQGNAFF	TGTGCCAGCAGTTATCAAAGGGTCCAAGGGAATGCTTTCTTT
NA	TRBV5-4	TRBJ1-4	NA	CASSSIKDSEGNEKLFF	TGTGCCAGCAGCTCGATTAAGGACAGCGAAGGGAATGAAAAACTGTTTTTT
NA	TRBV6-4	TRBJ2-3	NA	CASSLSGVDTQYF	TGTGCCAGCAGCCTCTCAGGGGTGGATACGCAGTATTTT
NA	TRBV7-9	TRBJ1-1	NA	CASSSIEAFF	TGTGCCAGCAGCTCAATTGAAGCTTTCTTT
NA	TRBV7-2	TRBJ1-1	NA	CASSLVPGTEAFF	TGTGCCAGCAGCTTAGTCCCCGGCACTGAAGCTTTCTTT
NA	TRBV7-6	TRBJ2-3	TRBD2	CASRRGGSTDTQYF	TGTGCCAGCAGGCGGGGGGGTAGCACAGATACGCAGTATTTT
NA	TRBV7-9	TRBJ2-7	NA	CASSLRGSEAYEQYF	TGTGCCAGCAGCTTACGGGGGAGTGAAGCCTACGAGCAGTACTTC
NA	TRBV13	TRBJ2-3	NA	CASRTQGAADTQYF	TGTGCCAGCAGAACACAGGGTGCGGCAGATACGCAGTATTTT
NA	TRBV19	TRBJ2-2	NA	CASTIYDTGTGELFF	TGTGCCAGTACCATTTACGACACCGGCACCGGGGAGCTGTTTTTT
NA	TRBV19	TRBJ1-1	NA	CASSPGPRTEAFF	TGTGCCAGTAGCCCGGGACCGAGGACTGAAGCTTTCTTT
NA	TRBV27	TRBJ1-5	NA	CASISRTGNQPQHF	TGTGCCAGCATATCACGGACGGGCAATCAGCCCCAGCATTTT
NA	TRBV5-1	TRBJ1-3	NA	CASSLDGDPGNTIYF	TGCGCCAGCAGCTTGGATGGGGATCCTGGCAACACCATATATTTT
few	TRBV5-4	TRBJ1-1	TRBD1	CASRLGGRSNTEAFF	TGTGCCAGCAGACTAGGGGGCAGGTCAAACACTGAAGCTTTCTTT
NA	TRBV7-2	TRBJ1-2	NA	CASSRPGANYGYTF	TGTGCCAGCAGCCGGCCCGGAGCTAACTATGGCTACACCTTC
NA	TRBV2	TRBJ1-1	NA	CAARLSRSTEAFF	TGTGCCGCCCGCTTGAGCAGGTCGACTGAAGCTTTCTTT
NA	TRBV5-1	TRBJ2-7	NA	CASSRATSYEQYF	TGCGCCAGCAGCAGGGCAACTAGCTACGAGCAGTACTTC
NA	TRBV28	TRBJ1-3	NA	CASSSHGLTNWGNTIYF	TGTGCCAGCAGCTCCCACGGTTTGACCAATTGGGGAAACACCATATATTTT
NA	TRBV20-1	TRBJ1-5	NA	CSAWGGRQHF	TGCAGTGCTTGGGGCGGAAGACAGCATTTT
NA	TRBV5-1	TRBJ2-7	TRBD1	CASSETGGKIGQYF	TGCGCCAGCAGCGAGACAGGGGGCAAGATAGGGCAGTACTTC
NA	TRBV27	TRBJ2-1	NA	CASSPGQRLSNEQFF	TGTGCCAGCAGTCCTGGTCAAAGGCTATCCAATGAGCAGTTCTTC
NA	TRBV7-8	TRBJ1-5	TRBD1	CASSLRRDRGGPQHF	TGTGCCAGCAGCCTCCGCCGGGACAGGGGAGGGCCCCAGCATTTT
few	TRBV2	TRBJ1-2	NA	CASRTGSSAGYTF	TGTGCCAGCAGAACAGGGAGTAGTGCAGGCTACACCTTC
once	TRBV5-1	TRBJ2-3	NA	CASSVGRTSTDTQYF	TGCGCCAGCAGCGTGGGGCGGACTAGCACAGATACGCAGTATTTT
NA	TRBV5-6	TRBJ2-3	NA	CASSLFRGPTIDTQYF	TGTGCCAGCAGCTTATTCCGAGGGCCCACCATAGATACGCAGTATTTT
NA	TRBV28	TRBJ2-3	NA	CASSLELHTQYF	TGTGCCAGCAGTTTGGAACTTCATACGCAGTATTTT
NA	TRBV21-1	TRBJ1-5	NA	CASSKSHRAPGDQPQHF	TGTGCCAGCAGCAAATCCCACCGGGCCCCAGGAGATCAGCCCCAGCATTTT
NA	TRBV7-9	TRBJ2-2	NA	CASSLERANTGELFF	TGTGCCAGCAGCTTAGAGCGTGCGAACACCGGGGAGCTGTTTTTT
NA	TRBV30	TRBJ1-1	NA	CAWSQGWTEAFF	TGTGCCTGGAGTCAGGGTTGGACTGAAGCTTTCTTT
NA	TRBV18	TRBJ2-6	NA	CASSPGAISGANVLTF	TGTGCCAGCTCACCCGGGGCCATATCTGGGGCCAACGTCCTGACTTTC
NA	TRBV19	TRBJ1-5	NA	CASSIQGRQPQHF	TGTGCCAGTAGTATACAGGGGCGGCAGCCCCAGCATTTT
NA	TRBV25-1	TRBJ1-2	TRBD1	CASRGQGVPKPYYGYTF	TGTGCCAGCCGGGGACAGGGGGTACCCAAGCCATACTATGGCTACACCTTC
NA	TRBV10-3	TRBJ2-1	TRBD2	CAISESSGSTNEQFF	TGTGCCATCAGTGAGTCTAGCGGGAGTACAAATGAGCAGTTCTTC
NA	TRBV12-5	TRBJ2-3	NA	CASGLVLFADSFTDTQYF	TGTGCTAGTGGTTTGGTCCTATTCGCGGACAGTTTTACAGATACGCAGTATTTT
NA	TRBV5-1	TRBJ2-7	NA	CASSVQGSDEQYF	TGCGCCAGCAGCGTCCAGGGTTCAGACGAGCAGTACTTC
NA	TRBV6-1	TRBJ2-3	NA	CASKPRVETDTQYF	TGTGCCAGCAAACCGAGGGTAGAGACGGATACGCAGTATTTT
NA	TRBV30	TRBJ2-2	NA	CAWSQGRTSGGELFF	TGTGCCTGGAGTCAGGGTAGGACATCCGGCGGGGAGCTGTTTTTT